The subject of this entry is one TCR beta chain. Germline V gives CDR1 SGHRS, CDR2 YFSETQ. CDR3 length: 18 amino acids. The ends lost 0 bases at V and 0 bases at J; junction bases unmatched: 11. TCRdb's table, derived via immunoSEQ multiplex PCR, lists solely in-frame clones and lacks some. The sample includes 200,000 to 250,000 clones, around 80% of them seen just once. This specimen comes from a study of blood T cell repertoires in COVID-19. V usage is TRBV5-1 and J usage is TRBJ1-1; 7 bases align to TRBD1. The TCR comes from a woman between 40 and 55 years old with acute COVID-19. Source material: PBMCs or T cells enriched from blood (not recorded which). CDR3 DNA sequence: TGCGCCAGCAGCTTGGAAATGAGGAACAGGGGAATGAACACTGAAGCTTTCTTT. Amino acids: CASSLEMRNRGMNTEAFF.